The rows below give T cell receptor beta chains drawn from one sample of a study of T cell responses to AZD1222 COVID-19 vaccine. The table came from immunoSEQ multiplex PCR; TCRdb's copy has only in-frame clones and leaves some out. The sample holds around 140,000 clones. The sample consisted of peripheral blood. The receptor set was obtained from an adult in good health. The CDR3 runs from the conserved cysteine through the conserved F or W. A D gene is named only where the DNA matches it firmly.

TRBV6-5	.	TRBJ1-5	CASSLDPRTAEKHF	TGTGCCAGCAGTTTAGACCCCCGGACAGCTGAAAAGCATTTT
TRBV5-6	TRBD1	TRBJ1-5	CASSLFTGVQPQHF	TGTGCCAGCAGCTTGTTTACAGGGGTTCAGCCCCAGCATTTT
TRBV4-2	TRBD2	TRBJ2-1	CASSQATGLAGGPTYNEQFF	TGTGCCAGCAGCCAAGCCACGGGACTAGCGGGGGGGCCCACCTACAATGAGCAGTTCTTC
TRBV5-8	TRBD1	TRBJ1-2	CASSFSTGGWYGYTF	TGTGCCAGCAGCTTTTCGACAGGGGGCTGGTATGGCTACACCTTC
TRBV19	.	TRBJ1-2	CASSIQGTPFGYTF	TGTGCCAGTAGTATACAGGGGACCCCGTTCGGCTACACCTTC
TRBV18	TRBD1	TRBJ1-5	CASSGTGGNQPQHF	TGTGCCAGCTCCGGGACAGGGGGGAATCAGCCCCAGCATTTT
TRBV3-1/TRBV3-2	.	TRBJ1-3	CASSQTGNTIYF	TGTGCCAGCAGCCAAACTGGAAACACCATATATTTT
TRBV4-2	.	TRBJ1-1	CASSPHGVRLNTEAFF	TGTGCCAGCAGCCCACACGGGGTAAGGTTGAACACTGAAGCTTTCTTT
TRBV7-2	.	TRBJ1-5	CASSLQGSSNQPQHF	TGTGCCAGCAGCTTACAGGGTTCGAGCAATCAGCCCCAGCATTTT
TRBV7-2	.	TRBJ1-2	CASSINGGSGLNYGYTF	TGTGCCAGCAGCATTAATGGAGGGTCCGGACTCAACTATGGCTACACCTTC
TRBV5-4	.	TRBJ2-1	CASSLDGGSSYNEQFF	TGTGCCAGCAGCTTGGATGGCGGATCCTCCTACAATGAGCAGTTCTTC
TRBV2	.	TRBJ2-3	CASSEWTDTQYF	TGTGCCAGCAGTGAATGGACAGATACGCAGTATTTT
TRBV19	.	TRBJ1-4	CASSPGRASNEKLFF	TGTGCCAGTAGTCCCGGCAGGGCGTCAAATGAAAAACTGTTTTTT
TRBV18	TRBD1	TRBJ2-7	CASSPTGASYEQYF	TGTGCCAGCTCACCCACAGGGGCTTCCTACGAGCAGTACTTC
TRBV5-4	TRBD1	TRBJ2-7	CASSSGQGAYEQYF	TGTGCCAGCAGCTCCGGACAGGGGGCCTACGAGCAGTACTTC
TRBV18	.	TRBJ2-3	CASSPEPGGTDTQYF	TGTGCCAGCTCACCGGAACCGGGCGGCACAGATACGCAGTATTTT
TRBV6-2/TRBV6-3	TRBD1	TRBJ1-2	CASNPGQGRSDGYTF	TGTGCCAGCAACCCGGGACAGGGAAGGAGTGATGGCTACACCTTC
TRBV7-6	.	TRBJ2-5	CASSLGGVETQYF	TGTGCCAGCAGCTTAGGGGGCGTGGAGACCCAGTACTTC
TRBV28	.	TRBJ1-1	CASSFSGDQNTEAFF	TGTGCCAGCAGTTTCTCCGGGGATCAGAACACTGAAGCTTTCTTT
TRBV2	.	TRBJ1-2	CASIQGLGGYTF	TGTGCCAGCATTCAAGGTCTGGGCGGCTACACCTTC
TRBV10-3	.	TRBJ1-2	CAISTGLGGGYTF	TGTGCCATCAGTACAGGGTTAGGAGGCGGCTACACCTTC
TRBV3-1/TRBV3-2	TRBD1	TRBJ1-6	CASSKQGRGRDSPLHF	TGTGCCAGCAGCAAACAGGGGAGGGGAAGGGATTCACCCCTCCACTTT
TRBV3-1/TRBV3-2	.	TRBJ1-3	CASSQGPISGNTIYF	TGTGCCAGCAGCCAAGGACCGATCTCTGGAAACACCATATATTTT
TRBV5-1	.	TRBJ1-2	CASSFTPSGQQNYGYTF	TGCGCCAGCAGCTTTACCCCTTCCGGACAGCAAAACTATGGCTACACCTTC
TRBV6-1	.	TRBJ1-5	CASSEFRGALNQPQHF	TGTGCCAGCAGTGAATTCCGGGGAGCTCTTAATCAGCCCCAGCATTTT
TRBV7-2	.	TRBJ2-5	CASSLASTDLETQYF	TGTGCCAGCAGCTTAGCTTCAACTGACCTGGAGACCCAGTACTTC
TRBV3-1/TRBV3-2	.	TRBJ1-2	CASSQAGGRNYGYTF	TGTGCCAGCAGCCAGGCCGGAGGGCGGAACTATGGCTACACCTTC
TRBV18	TRBD2	TRBJ2-3	CASSPVWGLNTDTQYF	TGTGCCAGCTCACCAGTTTGGGGACTAAACACAGATACGCAGTATTTT
TRBV5-1	TRBD1	TRBJ1-1	CASQGQLNTEAFF	TGCGCCAGCCAGGGACAGCTGAACACTGAAGCTTTCTTT
TRBV19	TRBD1	TRBJ1-1	CASSTRQGGTEAFF	TGTGCCAGTAGTACTCGACAGGGTGGGACTGAAGCTTTCTTT
TRBV11-3	.	TRBJ1-3	CASSLEESSGNTIYF	TGTGCCAGCAGCTTAGAGGAGAGCTCTGGAAACACCATATATTTT
TRBV5-1	.	TRBJ1-1	CASSLRVNTEAFF	TGCGCCAGCAGCTTGCGAGTGAACACTGAAGCTTTCTTT
TRBV28	.	TRBJ1-4	CASSSTIEKLFF	TGTGCCAGCAGCTCCACAATTGAAAAACTGTTTTTT
TRBV6-1	TRBD1	TRBJ1-2	CASSERTGMGYTF	TGTGCCAGCAGTGAAAGGACAGGGATGGGCTACACCTTC
TRBV5-4	.	TRBJ2-3	CASSSKATSDTQYF	TGTGCCAGCAGCTCGAAGGCCACCTCGGATACGCAGTATTTT
TRBV5-1	TRBD1	TRBJ1-4	CASSPALTGINEKLFF	TGCGCCAGCAGCCCGGCCTTGACAGGGATTAATGAAAAACTGTTTTTT
TRBV10-3	TRBD1	TRBJ1-1	CAIKRTGGMNTEAFF	TGTGCCATCAAGAGGACAGGTGGGATGAACACTGAAGCTTTCTTT